These T cell receptor beta chains were read from a single sample in a study of shared clonotypes between healthy human individuals. The method was immunoSEQ multiplex PCR; TCRdb's version includes in-frame clones alone and lacks a portion of them. The repertoire holds 2 million to 2.5 million clones, with more than 80% as singletons. Sample: naive CD4+ T cells from PBMCs. These receptors were obtained from a man between 18 and 35 years old in good health. Some clones in this sample may be carry-over from other donors' samples. CDR3s include the opening cysteine and the closing phenylalanine or tryptophan. The order of the fields is V gene, J gene, CDR3 protein.

TRBV19	TRBJ1-3	CASNNLSGNTIYF
TRBV9	TRBJ2-5	CASSPQGGPLRETQYF
TRBV30	TRBJ1-2	CAWDQTGYYGYTF
TRBV6-5	TRBJ2-5	CASSYPGQLRETQYF
TRBV15	TRBJ1-1	CATSRETGQAFF
TRBV21-1	TRBJ2-3	CASSVIGVGTDTQYF
TRBV7-2	TRBJ2-3	CASSLAGAGTDTQYF
TRBV18	TRBJ1-5	CASSPQGALNQPQHF
TRBV6-6	TRBJ2-3	CASSYSLVDTQYF
TRBV29-1	TRBJ2-7	CSVRIGGSTYEQYF
TRBV7-2	TRBJ1-2	CASSPGPNYGYTF
TRBV5-1	TRBJ2-5	CASSLEAGTGGVETQYF
TRBV28	TRBJ2-5	CASSLGLAGQETQYF
TRBV10-3	TRBJ2-1	CAMSRDRDVNEQFF
TRBV28	TRBJ2-7	CASSGTSPSYEQYF
TRBV10-3	TRBJ1-6	CAIREDSGRSYNSPLHF
TRBV7-6	TRBJ1-1	CASSLSPGDTEAFF
TRBV7-3	TRBJ2-1	CASSLGPSGKYNEQFF
TRBV6-6	TRBJ2-7	CASSVFVRPYEQYF
TRBV18	TRBJ1-5	CASSPGQNQPQHF
TRBV5-4	TRBJ2-3	CASSLGSPDTQYF
TRBV5-1	TRBJ1-5	CASSQQGPYSNQPQHF
TRBV6-1	TRBJ2-3	CASSLFTDTQYF
TRBV5-1	TRBJ2-5	CASSFSGRIRQETQYF
TRBV9	TRBJ1-5	CASSVEWGSQPQHF
TRBV4-3	TRBJ1-1	CASRGPDGTEAFF
TRBV11-1	TRBJ2-1	CASSPTTGSSYNEQFF
TRBV5-4	TRBJ2-3	CASSSSDTQYF
TRBV7-2	TRBJ1-5	CASSLEGVPNQPQHF
TRBV19	TRBJ2-1	CASSTSPDRAREQFF
TRBV28	TRBJ1-1	CASSFAGDTEAFF
TRBV28	TRBJ2-2	CASSLLGKATGELFF
TRBV7-9	TRBJ2-7	CASSQRTSGRTYEQYF
TRBV7-6	TRBJ1-5	CASSLTGGVQPQHF
TRBV6-4	TRBJ2-1	CASSEGTSGKNEQFF
TRBV5-4	TRBJ2-4	CASSLVRENIQYF
TRBV11-2	TRBJ2-5	CASRKPPGETQYF
TRBV4-2	TRBJ1-1	CASSALTHINTEAFF
TRBV7-3	TRBJ2-5	CASSRDRQETQYF
TRBV7-9	TRBJ1-5	CASSYSNQPQHF
TRBV5-6	TRBJ2-5	CASSRDVETQYF
TRBV28	TRBJ1-3	CATTGGKGNTIYF
TRBV19	TRBJ2-6	CASSSFSGANVLTF
TRBV27	TRBJ2-3	CASSSLAGGPADTQYF